This entry concerns a single TCR beta chain. Its antigen is unidentified. Per germline, CDR1 ENHRY and CDR2 SYGVKD. The ends were cut back, 10 bases at V and 5 bases at J, with 17 bases in the middle. The CDR3 spans 14 residues. RNA transcripts provided the source from which TCR beta CDR3 regions were amplified. A first-round RT-PCR of the TCR CDR3 used the HTBI primer set. From the multiplex PCR reads, TCRdb called clonotypes with MiXCR, one entry per CDR3 protein. The sample comprises 480,000 or so distinct CDR3 sequences, 40% to 50% of which are singletons, and about 40% rests with the top ten. The sample comes from a study of T cells in Graves' hyperthyroidism and ophthalmopathy. Study results and limitations: The model's output predicted ophthalmopathy at a median of 6.5 months prior to onset. Most thyroid clonotypes expanded above 0.001 were also detected in blood. Stable hyperthyroidism was separated from ophthalmopathy by a model based on 13 V-J features.

Uncontrolled infection, other autoimmune disease, pregnancy or lactation excluded patients. The specimen was peripheral blood or thyroid tissue (not recorded which). The rearrangement links TRBV10-3 to TRBJ2-2, with a possible D match to TRBD2 (6 bases). The sequence was collected from an adult woman with Graves' disease, either hyperthyroidism or ophthalmopathy (not recorded which). For the CDR3, the DNA is TGTGCCACCCAAACGGGACTTCGAACCGGGGAGCTGTTTTTT. Protein product: CATQTGLRTGELFF.